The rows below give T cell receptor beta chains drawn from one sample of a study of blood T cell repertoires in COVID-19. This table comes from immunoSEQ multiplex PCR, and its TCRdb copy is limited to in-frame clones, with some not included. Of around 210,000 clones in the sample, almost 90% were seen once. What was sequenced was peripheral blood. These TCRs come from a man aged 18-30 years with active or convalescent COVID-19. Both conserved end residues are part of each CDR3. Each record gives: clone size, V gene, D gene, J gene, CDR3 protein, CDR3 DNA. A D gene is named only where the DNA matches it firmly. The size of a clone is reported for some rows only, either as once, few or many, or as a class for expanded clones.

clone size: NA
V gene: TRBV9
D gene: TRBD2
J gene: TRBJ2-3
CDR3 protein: CASSVGGAGRGSHTQYF
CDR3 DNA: TGTGCCAGCAGCGTAGGAGGGGCAGGGAGGGGATCGCATACGCAGTATTTT

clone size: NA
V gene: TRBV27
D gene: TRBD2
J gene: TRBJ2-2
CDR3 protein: CASSPGLAGDHGELFF
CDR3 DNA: TGTGCCAGTTCCCCGGGACTAGCGGGAGATCACGGGGAGCTGTTTTTT

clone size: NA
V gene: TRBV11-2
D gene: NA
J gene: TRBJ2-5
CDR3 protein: CASSAGREETQYF
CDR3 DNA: TGTGCCAGCAGCGCGGGACGGGAGGAGACCCAGTACTTC

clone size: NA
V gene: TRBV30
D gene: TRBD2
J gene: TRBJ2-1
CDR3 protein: CAWTPSGTYNEQFF
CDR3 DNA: TGTGCCTGGACCCCTAGCGGGACCTACAATGAGCAGTTCTTC

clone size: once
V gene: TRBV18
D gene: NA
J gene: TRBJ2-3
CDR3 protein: CASSPPSSSVPDTQYF
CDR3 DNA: TGTGCCAGCTCACCACCATCTTCTAGCGTCCCAGATACGCAGTATTTT

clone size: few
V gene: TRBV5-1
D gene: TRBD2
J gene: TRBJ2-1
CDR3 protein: CASSGSGRGYTDEQFF
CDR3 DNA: TGCGCCAGCAGCGGAAGCGGGAGAGGGTACACGGATGAGCAGTTCTTC

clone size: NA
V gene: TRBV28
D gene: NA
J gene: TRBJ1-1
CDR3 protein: CASRILSTEAFF
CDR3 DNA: TGTGCCAGCAGGATCCTAAGCACTGAAGCTTTCTTT

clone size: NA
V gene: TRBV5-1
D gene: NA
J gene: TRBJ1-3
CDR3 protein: CASRNTVTSGNTIYF
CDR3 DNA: TGCGCCAGCAGGAACACAGTCACCTCTGGAAACACCATATATTTT

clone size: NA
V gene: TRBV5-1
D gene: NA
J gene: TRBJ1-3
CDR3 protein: CASRAGDTIYF
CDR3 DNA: TGCGCCAGCAGGGCGGGGGACACCATATATTTT

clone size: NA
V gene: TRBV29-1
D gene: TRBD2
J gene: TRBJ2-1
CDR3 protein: CSVVLLAGDNEQFF
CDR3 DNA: TGCAGCGTTGTTCTTCTAGCGGGCGACAATGAGCAGTTCTTC

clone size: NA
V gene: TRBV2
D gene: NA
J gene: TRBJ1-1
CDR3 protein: CASILWGDTEAFF
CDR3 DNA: TGTGCCAGCATTCTTTGGGGGGACACTGAAGCTTTCTTT

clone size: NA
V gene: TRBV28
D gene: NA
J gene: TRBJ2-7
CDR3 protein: CASSHRQSF
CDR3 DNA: TGTGCCAGCAGTCATAGACAGAGCTTC

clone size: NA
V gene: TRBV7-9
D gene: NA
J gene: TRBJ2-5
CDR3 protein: CASILPTEETQYF
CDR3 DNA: TGTGCCAGCATCCTTCCAACGGAAGAGACCCAGTACTTC